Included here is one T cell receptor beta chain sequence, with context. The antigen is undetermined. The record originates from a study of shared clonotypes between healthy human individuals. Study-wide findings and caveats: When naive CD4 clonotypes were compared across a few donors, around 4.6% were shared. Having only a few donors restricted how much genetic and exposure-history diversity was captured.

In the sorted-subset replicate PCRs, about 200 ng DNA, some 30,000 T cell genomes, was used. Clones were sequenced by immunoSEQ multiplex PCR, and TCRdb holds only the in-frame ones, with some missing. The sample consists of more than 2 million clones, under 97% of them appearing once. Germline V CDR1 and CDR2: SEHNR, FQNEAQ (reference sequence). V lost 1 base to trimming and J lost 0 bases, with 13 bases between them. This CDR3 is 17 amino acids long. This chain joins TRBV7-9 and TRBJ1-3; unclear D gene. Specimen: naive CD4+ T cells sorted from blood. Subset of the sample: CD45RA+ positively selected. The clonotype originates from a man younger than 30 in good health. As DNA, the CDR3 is TGTGCCAGCAGCTTAGAAGGTTGGGGTCACTCTGGAAACACCATATATTTT. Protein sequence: CASSLEGWGHSGNTIYF.